Each of the 20 T cell receptor beta chains below was sequenced from the same sample in a study of blood T cell repertoires in COVID-19. Here immunoSEQ multiplex PCR was the method, and the copy in TCRdb shows in-frame clones only, minus some. The sample consists of 120,000 to 150,000 clones, under 85% of them appearing once. Sequences were obtained from peripheral blood. All receptors come from a human donor in a cohort sampled during active COVID-19.

This clone has more than one count but fewer than ten. One end of the junction does not line up with germline, which may come from a read error. The genes are TRBV9 and TRBJ1-2; D remains ambiguous. Germline V gene sequence: CDR1 SGDLS, CDR2 YYNGEE. The CDR3 spans 13 residues. CDR3 in DNA: TGTGCCAGCAGCGTAGCCATAAACTCTGGCTACACCTTC. The encoded protein is CASSVAINSGYTF.

The V gene is TRBV24-1, the J gene TRBJ2-2, with TRBD2 as a possible D gene (7 bases). CDR1 and CDR2 (germline): KGHDR, SFDVKD. V was clipped by 4 bases and J by 5 bases, with 16 bases between them. This CDR3 contains 16 residues. This chain's CDR3 is CATSDPGRGSTGELFF. The CDR3 bases are TGTGCCACCAGTGACCCAGGGAGGGGGAGTACCGGGGAGCTGTTTTTT.

Regarding this clone: This specimen includes other DNA sequences encoding the same CDR3. J is TRBJ1-2 and V is TRBV7-9; 9 nucleotides match TRBD1. V lost 1 base to trimming and J lost 3 bases; unmatched junction nucleotides: 3. The CDR3 spans 15 residues. Per the germline V gene, CDR1 is SEHNR and CDR2 is FQNEAQ (reference sequence). DNA for the CDR3: TGTGCCAGCAGCTTAGAAACAGGGGGCGACTATGGCTACACCTTC. Encoded protein: CASSLETGGDYGYTF.

V usage is TRBV7-3 and J usage is TRBJ2-1, with 10 bases that match TRBD2. Germline values: CDR1 SGHTA, CDR2 FQGTGA. Unmatched junction bases numbered 3, after V lost 4 bases and J lost 0 bases. This CDR3 contains 16 residues. Here the CDR3 reads CASSSERGGSYNEQFF. CDR3 nucleotide sequence: TGTGCCAGCAGCTCCGAGCGGGGGGGCTCCTACAATGAGCAGTTCTTC.

J is TRBJ2-5 and V is TRBV4-3; D is perhaps TRBD2 (6 bases). The germline V gene has CDR1 LGHNA and CDR2 YSLEER. V shed 4 bases and J shed 5 bases, with 17 bases lying between them. The CDR3 totals 15 residues. CDR3 loop: CASSPGDAKGETQYF. For the CDR3, the DNA is TGCGCCAGCAGCCCGGGGGACGCAAAGGGGGAGACCCAGTACTTC.

The chain links TRBV18 to TRBJ1-2; D gene uncertain. The ends were cut back, 3 bases at V and 8 bases at J, with 16 bases in the middle. Germline V CDR1 and CDR2: KGHSH, LQKENI. This CDR3 spans 14 amino acids. CDR3 sequence (DNA): TGTGCCAGCTCACCCCCGAGGCCGTCCGGCGGCTACACCTTC. Translation: CASSPPRPSGGYTF.

The V and J genes are TRBV6-5 and TRBJ1-2, with 9 bases fitting TRBD1. Germline CDR1 is MNHEY and CDR2 is SVGAGI. J lost 1 base, V lost 11 bases, and 8 bases had no gene match. There are 14 residues in the CDR3. CDR3 sequence reads: CALSRGQGNYGYTF. In nucleotides, the CDR3 is TGTGCCCTATCCAGGGGACAGGGTAACTATGGCTACACCTTC.

This chain connects TRBV9 to TRBJ2-3; D is perhaps TRBD1 (5 bases). Trimming removed 3 bases at V and 0 bases at J, with 11 bases between. The CDR3 covers 15 residues. Germline CDR1 SGDLS, CDR2 YYNGEE. The DNA for the CDR3 is TGTGCCAGCAGCGCAGACAGTTCTAGCACAGATACGCAGTATTTT. This encodes CASSADSSSTDTQYF.

This clone was seen only a few times. V is TRBV24-1 and J is TRBJ2-2; 8 bases map to TRBD1. Trimming cost V 10 bases and J 2 bases; bases outside gene matches: 8. In germline, CDR1 is KGHDR, CDR2 SFDVKD. The CDR3 totals 15 residues. CDR3 protein: CATATTGVNTGELFF. The DNA for the CDR3 is TGTGCCACGGCGACGACAGGGGTAAACACCGGGGAGCTGTTTTTT.

The DNA for the CDR3 is TGTGCCAGCAGCCCGCCCGCTAGCGCCTACAATGAGCAGTTCTTC. As protein: CASSPPASAYNEQFF. This sequence joins TRBV11-2 and TRBJ2-1; weak D call: TRBD2 (6 bases). Germline-derived CDR1 and CDR2 are SGHAT and FQNNGV. V was trimmed by 5 bases and J by 2 bases, leaving 13 bases between them. The CDR3 is 15 residues long.

The rearrangement links TRBV7-3 to TRBJ2-2, with 11 bases lining up with TRBD2. Germline V gene data show CDR1 as SGHTA and CDR2 as FQGTGA. With 5 bases clipped from V and 0 bases from J, the junction kept 11 bases outside the gene matches. CDR3 length equals 19 residues. CDR3 coding DNA: TGTGCCAGCAGCCCGTATGCCCTAGCGGGGGGTTCGAACACCGGGGAGCTGTTTTTT. It yields the protein CASSPYALAGGSNTGELFF.

The chain carries TRBV6-1 and TRBJ2-7; D perhaps matches TRBD1 (5 bases). V was trimmed by 4 bases and J by 0 bases, leaving 19 bases between them. In germline, CDR1 is MNHNS, CDR2 SASEGT. This CDR3 region has 17 residues. The CDR3 here is CASSVRLQGYLSYEQYF. The CDR3, as DNA: TGTGCCAGCAGTGTACGACTCCAGGGCTACCTCTCCTACGAGCAGTACTTC.

This rearrangement joins TRBV5-1 to TRBJ2-7; TRBD2 agrees at 9 bases. V trimming: 0 bases; J trimming: 3 bases; junction bases outside the gene matches: 4. The CDR3 has 15 amino acids. From germline, CDR1 is SGHRS and CDR2 YFSETQ. The CDR3: CASSLGTSENYEQYF. CDR3 in DNA: TGCGCCAGCAGCTTGGGGACTAGCGAAAACTACGAGCAGTACTTC.

The chain combines TRBV20-1 with TRBJ2-5, with TRBD2 matching over 8 bases. CDR1 and CDR2 from the germline V gene are DFQATT and SNEGSKA (reference sequence). The CDR3 spans 14 residues. With 3 bases clipped from V and 5 bases from J, the junction kept 8 bases outside the gene matches. The CDR3 DNA reads as TGCAGTGCTAGTCCTCCCCGGGAGGGGGAGACCCAGTACTTC. It translates to CSASPPREGETQYF.

V usage is TRBV4-3 and J usage is TRBJ1-2, with TRBD1 as a possible D gene (5 bases). V was shortened by 2 bases and J by 4 bases, with 17 bases between the two germline ends. Germline V gives CDR1 LGHNA, CDR2 YSLEER. The CDR3 loop spans 16 amino acids. CDR3 residues: CASSQLALGGVYGYTF. DNA of the CDR3: TGCGCCAGCAGCCAACTGGCCTTGGGGGGAGTCTATGGCTACACCTTC.

The gene calls are TRBV5-4 and TRBJ1-1; D perhaps matches TRBD1 (6 bases). The CDR3 sequence is 16 residues long. Germline CDR1 reads SGHNT; CDR2 reads YYREEE (reference sequence). Trimming cost V 0 bases and J 3 bases, with 15 bases left between them. The CDR3 is CASSLAGRGFHTEAFF. CDR3 in DNA: TGTGCCAGCAGCTTGGCCGGCAGGGGATTTCACACTGAAGCTTTCTTT.

J is TRBJ2-5 and V is TRBV11-2; TRBD1 agrees at 8 bases. There are 13 residues in the CDR3. Germline CDR1 SGHAT, CDR2 FQNNGV. V lost 2 bases and J lost 5; bases outside the gene matches: 1. CDR3 DNA sequence: TGTGCCAGCAGCTTACAGGGGGCCGAGACCCAGTACTTC. Translating gives CASSLQGAETQYF.

The J gene is TRBJ1-5, the V gene TRBV21-1. TRBV21-1 is reported as a pseudogene. This CDR3 comprises 20 residues. The CDR3 here is CASSKVTGDLTAYSNQPQHF. DNA of the CDR3: TGTGCCAGCAGCAAAGTGACGGGAGACTTGACAGCTTATAGCAATCAGCCCCAGCATTTT.

The chain carries TRBV5-6 and TRBJ2-3; D may be TRBD2 (5 bases). V was clipped by 0 bases and J by 0 bases, with 8 bases between them. The CDR3 totals 15 residues. From germline, CDR1 is SGHDT and CDR2 YYEEEE. The CDR3 protein is CASSLVRTSTDTQYF. The CDR3 DNA follows: TGTGCCAGCAGCTTGGTGCGGACTAGCACAGATACGCAGTATTTT.

CDR3 nucleotides: TGTGCCAGCAGCTTACTCGGGATTTCCTACGAGCAGTACTTC. It yields the protein CASSLLGISYEQYF. This chain connects TRBV5-4 to TRBJ2-7, with D tentatively TRBD2 (5 bases). The CDR3 covers 14 residues. Germline CDR1 reads SGHNT; CDR2 reads YYREEE (reference sequence). The ends were cut back, 2 bases at V and 1 base at J, with 10 bases in the middle.